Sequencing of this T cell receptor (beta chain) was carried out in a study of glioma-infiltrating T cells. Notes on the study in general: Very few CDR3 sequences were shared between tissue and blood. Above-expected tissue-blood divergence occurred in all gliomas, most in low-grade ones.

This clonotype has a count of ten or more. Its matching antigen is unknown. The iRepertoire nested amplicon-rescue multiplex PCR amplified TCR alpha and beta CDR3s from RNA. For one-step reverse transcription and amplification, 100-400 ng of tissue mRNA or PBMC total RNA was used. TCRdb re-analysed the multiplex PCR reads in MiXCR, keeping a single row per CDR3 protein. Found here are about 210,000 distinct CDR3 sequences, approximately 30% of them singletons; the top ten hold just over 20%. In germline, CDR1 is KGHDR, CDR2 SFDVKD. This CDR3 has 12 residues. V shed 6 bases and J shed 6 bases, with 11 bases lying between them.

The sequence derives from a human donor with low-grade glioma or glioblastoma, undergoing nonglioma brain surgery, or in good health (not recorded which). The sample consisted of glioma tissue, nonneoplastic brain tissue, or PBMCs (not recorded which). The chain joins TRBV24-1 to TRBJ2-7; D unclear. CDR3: CATSRSSTEQYF. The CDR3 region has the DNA TGTGCCACCAGTAGGAGTAGCACCGAGCAGTACTTC.